The next 4 T cell receptor beta chains were all read from a single sample in a study of neoadjuvant anti-PD-1 for oral cavity cancer. Time point meaning: after neoadjuvant nivolumab, at surgical resection. Measured with immunoSEQ multiplex PCR; TCRdb has only the in-frame clones, and not every one. The data show around 14,000 clones, 60% to 80% seen once. Material: PBMCs, obtained after nivolumab (anti-PD-1) treatment. Receptors were obtained from a person between 40 and 79 years old with oral cavity squamous cell carcinoma.

This clone was detected a few times. CDR3 nucleotides: TGTGCCACCAGCAGAGGGAACGTAGGGACAGTGAACACCGGGGAGCTGTTTTTT. Its translation: CATSRGNVGTVNTGELFF. The V gene is TRBV15, the J gene TRBJ2-2, with 7 nucleotides matching TRBD1. CDR1 LNHNV and CDR2 YYDKDF come from the germline V gene (reference sequence). This CDR3 spans 18 amino acids. V lost 1 base, J lost 1 base, and 9 bases stayed unmatched.

The chain combines TRBV10-3 with TRBJ2-3; D gene unclear. CDR1 and CDR2 (germline): ENHRY, SYGVKD. This CDR3 is built from 15 residues. V lost 2 bases and J 2 bases, leaving 11 bases between the germline ends. The CDR3 bases are TGTGCCATCAGTGAGGGTTCCGGATTCACAGATACGCAGTATTTT. Translated, it gives CAISEGSGFTDTQYF.

The V call is TRBV6-1, the J call TRBJ1-5; 9 nucleotides align to TRBD1. This CDR3 is 16 amino acids long. Germline V gene data show CDR1 as MNHNS and CDR2 as SASEGT. The V and J ends lost 4 bases and 4 bases, in that order; junction bases with no gene match: 8. This CDR3 is CASSVRDRALNQPQHF. In DNA form, the CDR3 reads TGTGCCAGCAGTGTGCGGGACAGGGCTCTAAATCAGCCCCAGCATTTT.

The chain uses TRBV28 and TRBJ1-5; TRBD1 matches 10 bases. Germline V lookup: CDR1 MDHEN, CDR2 SYDVKM. The CDR3 loop spans 16 amino acids. V lost 5 bases, J lost 6 bases, and 10 bases stayed unmatched. CDR3 coding DNA: TGTGCCAGCAGTCCGCCGGGACAGGGGAGGGGTCAGCCCCAGCATTTT. This translates into CASSPPGQGRGQPQHF.